This T cell receptor (beta chain) was sequenced for a study of blood T cell repertoires in COVID-19. The overall study: Samples taken during acute and convalescent COVID-19 were collected in the United States, Italy and Spain. PBMCs, B-cell-depleted T cells, or T cells were the source of the cDNA or gDNA that made up the material.

Per the authors' pipeline: The authors estimated nucleated cell counts from reference gene primer amplification. TCRdb's copy holds only in-frame clones and misses some; the assay was immunoSEQ multiplex PCR. The V and J calls and the clone size are those of that table, but D and trimming were determined from the DNA. The sample includes about 110,000 clones, 82% seen only once; the top ten take 16%. The clonotype originates from a woman aged 60-70 years with acute or convalescent COVID-19. Sequencing was done on a sample of peripheral blood.

The CDR3 here is CASRGQGGPNYGYTF. CDR3 in DNA: TGTGCCAGCAGGGGACAGGGTGGTCCTAACTATGGCTACACCTTC. This chain joins TRBV5-6 and TRBJ1-2; 9 bases agree with TRBD1. Germline lookup yields CDR1 SGHDT and CDR2 YYEEEE. V lost 5 bases, J lost 0 bases, and 5 bases stayed unmatched. CDR3 length: 15 residues. Filled out from reference TRBV5-6 and TRBJ1-2, the complete variable domain reads DAGVTQSPTHLIKTRGQQVTLRCSPKSGHDTVSWYQQALGQGPQFIFQYYEEEERQRGNFPDRFSGHQFPNYSSELNVNALLLGDSALYLCASRGQGGPNYGYTFGSGTRLTVV.